The next 22 T cell receptor beta chains were all read from a single sample in a study of blood T cell repertoires in COVID-19. Some clones are missing from TCRdb's copy, which holds only in-frame ones; the method was immunoSEQ multiplex PCR. The table records 200,000 to 250,000 clones, around 82% of them present only once. Sequencing used peripheral blood. Receptors originate from a woman in her sixties or seventies with acute or convalescent COVID-19.

The V and J genes are TRBV4-3 and TRBJ2-7; D possibly corresponds to TRBD1 (6 bases). Trimming stripped 0 bases from V and 3 bases from J, with 15 bases between. CDR1 and CDR2 from the germline V gene are LGHNA and YSLEER. CDR3 length: 16 residues. CDR3 residues: CASSQDLNRDNYEQYF. The CDR3 DNA reads TGCGCCAGCAGCCAAGACCTAAACAGGGATAACTACGAGCAGTACTTC.

J is TRBJ2-1 and V is TRBV19; 9 positions agree with TRBD1. V trimming: 4 bases; J trimming: 8 bases; junction bases outside the gene matches: 6. The CDR3 totals 14 residues. Germline V gene data show CDR1 as LNHDA and CDR2 as SQIVND (reference sequence). CDR3 bases: TGTGCCAGTAGTACGAGACAGGGGGGGGATGAGCAGTTCTTC. Translation: CASSTRQGGDEQFF.

This clone was seen once. This chain uses TRBV4-3 with TRBJ2-3, with TRBD2 matching 11 bases. V trimming: 0 bases; J trimming: 1 base; junction bases outside the gene matches: 3. The CDR3 loop spans 17 amino acids. Germline assignment: CDR1 LGHNA and CDR2 YSLEER. This CDR3 is CASSQEEGLAGTDTQYF. The CDR3 coding sequence is TGCGCCAGCAGCCAAGAGGAGGGACTAGCGGGCACAGATACGCAGTATTTT.

V is TRBV6-4 and J is TRBJ2-3; a possible D gene is TRBD1 (6 bases). The CDR3 length is 14 residues. V lost 5 bases to trimming and J lost 2 bases, with 11 bases between them. Germline V gene sequence: CDR1 MRHNA, CDR2 SNTAGT. This CDR3 reads CASSSRGFTDTQYF. The CDR3 nucleotides are TGTGCCAGCAGTTCCAGGGGATTCACAGATACGCAGTATTTT.

The V call is TRBV5-1, the J call TRBJ2-7, with 8 bases matching TRBD1. Germline CDR1 reads SGHRS; CDR2 reads YFSETQ. V lost 4 bases and J lost 4; bases outside the gene matches: 7. The CDR3 spans 14 residues. CDR3 sequence (DNA): TGCGCCAGCAGCGGAGGACAGGGAGAGTACGAGCAGTACTTC. Its translation: CASSGGQGEYEQYF.

This clone appeared once. The V call is TRBV3-1 (or the pseudogene TRBV3-2), the J call TRBJ2-7; tentatively, D is TRBD2 (6 bases). Trimming removed 0 bases from V and 10 bases from J, with 13 bases in between. The CDR3 extends over 13 amino acids. Germline lookup yields CDR1 LGHDT and CDR2 YNNKEL (reference sequence). The CDR3 here is CASSQDGGKHQYF. As DNA, the CDR3 is TGTGCCAGCAGCCAAGACGGAGGGAAGCATCAGTACTTC.

The chain recombines TRBV3-1 (or the pseudogene TRBV3-2) with TRBJ2-7; 9 positions match TRBD1. After removal of 4 bases from V and 2 bases from J, the junction contained 9 bases not matched to a gene. The germline gives CDR1 LGHDT, CDR2 YNNKEL (reference sequence). The CDR3 contains 16 residues. The CDR3 is CASSLRIDRGAYEQYF. The DNA for the CDR3 is TGTGCCAGCAGCCTACGTATTGACAGGGGGGCCTACGAGCAGTACTTC.

This sequence joins TRBV6-1 and TRBJ2-7, with 13 bases lining up with TRBD2. V lost 0 bases to trimming and J lost 4 bases; unmatched junction nucleotides: 3. Looked up from germline, CDR1 is MNHNS and CDR2 is SASEGT. The CDR3 has 16 amino acids. As DNA, the CDR3 is TGTGCCAGCAGTGAAGCTGGGACTAGCGGGGTTTACGAGCAGTACGTC. It translates to CASSEAGTSGVYEQYV.

V usage is TRBV11-1 and J usage is TRBJ2-3, with D possibly being TRBD1 (5 bases). The V gene lost 2 bases and the J gene lost 6 bases, with 15 bases spanning the gap. The CDR3 extends over 15 amino acids. Germline CDR1 SGHAT, CDR2 FQDESV (reference sequence). CDR3 loop: CASSLNGRAADTQYF. The CDR3 bases are TGTGCCAGCAGCTTAAATGGCAGGGCTGCGGATACGCAGTATTTT.

The chain couples TRBV7-9 to TRBJ1-1, with D unclear. Trimming shortened V by 2 bases and J by 4 bases, and 14 bases separated the two germline ends. Germline V gene sequence: CDR1 SEHNR, CDR2 FQNEAQ (reference sequence). The CDR3 is 15 amino acids. DNA for the CDR3: TGTGCCAGCAGCTTAATAAGACGGGAGGGCACTGAAGCTTTCTTT. It yields the protein CASSLIRREGTEAFF.

This clone was seen only once. This chain links TRBV2 with TRBJ2-7; TRBD1 matches at 10 bases. Germline V gene data show CDR1 as SNHLY and CDR2 as FYNNEI. Losses at the gene ends were 6 bases for V and 3 bases for J; bases not matched to a gene: 8. This CDR3 contains 15 residues. DNA for the CDR3: TGTGCCAGCAGCCCTAGACAGGGGGCTGGCTACGAGCAGTACTTC. The encoded protein is CASSPRQGAGYEQYF. Full variable domain (missing parts from reference TRBV2 and TRBJ2-7): EPEVTQTPSHQVTQMGQEVILRCVPISNHLYFYWYRQILGQKVEFLVSFYNNEISEKSEIFDDQFSVERPDGSNFTLKIRSTKLEDSAMYFCASSPRQGAGYEQYFGPGTRLTVT.

V gene TRBV7-3 combines with J gene TRBJ2-3, with 7 positions matching TRBD1. This CDR3 region has 15 residues. V trimming: 3 bases; J trimming: 5 bases; junction bases outside the gene matches: 8. The germline V gene has CDR1 SGHTA and CDR2 FQGTGA. This CDR3 is CASSLGSTGLDTQYF. DNA for the CDR3: TGTGCCAGCAGCTTGGGTTCGACAGGGTTAGATACGCAGTATTTT.

This sequence joins TRBV6-5 and TRBJ2-3; D may be TRBD2 (6 bases). The V end was cut by 8 bases, the J end by 0 bases, with 12 bases between. The CDR3 is made up of 14 amino acids. Germline CDR1 MNHEY, CDR2 SVGAGI. CDR3 amino acids: CASPGLLSTDTQYF. The CDR3 coding sequence is TGTGCCAGCCCGGGACTCCTGAGCACAGATACGCAGTATTTT.

The V call is TRBV6-5, the J call TRBJ1-2; no firm D call. Per germline, CDR1 MNHEY and CDR2 SVGAGI. The CDR3 spans 14 residues. With 6 bases removed from V and 5 bases from J, the gap between germline ends came to 16 bases. The CDR3 spells CASSAPSGPYGYTF. The CDR3 DNA reads as TGTGCCAGCAGCGCCCCTTCTGGGCCGTATGGCTACACCTTC.

This chain links TRBV6-2 or TRBV6-3 with TRBJ1-6; D gene unclear. Germline CDR1 reads MNHEY; CDR2 reads SVGEGT. This CDR3 has 16 residues. V was pared by 6 bases and J by 5 bases, with 17 bases between. The CDR3 sequence is CASSMRGSVNNSPLHF. CDR3 DNA sequence: TGTGCCAGCAGCATGAGAGGGTCCGTGAATAATTCACCCCTCCACTTT.

The rearrangement uses TRBV9 and TRBJ2-2; maybe TRBD2 (6 bases). The CDR3 extends over 16 amino acids. The germline CDR1 and CDR2 sequences are SGDLS and YYNGEE. The V end lost 4 bases, the J end lost 2 bases, and 15 bases lay between the germline ends. CDR3 sequence reads: CASSPGSGVNTGELFF. In DNA form, the CDR3 reads TGTGCCAGCAGCCCAGGGTCGGGGGTCAACACCGGGGAGCTGTTTTTT.

The chain carries TRBV7-2 and TRBJ2-5, with 7 bases lining up with TRBD1. The CDR3 has 15 residues. In germline, CDR1 is SGHTA, CDR2 FQGNSA. V lost 6 bases, J lost 7 bases, and 14 bases stayed unmatched. CDR3 in amino acids: CASSGPGGSYGTQYF. Written as DNA, the CDR3 is TGTGCCAGCAGTGGTCCAGGGGGATCCTATGGGACCCAGTACTTC.

CDR3 region: CATSPRQGQDQPQHF. CDR3 in DNA: TGTGCCACCAGCCCCCGGCAGGGGCAGGATCAGCCCCAGCATTTT. The J gene is TRBJ1-5, the V gene TRBV15; the D gene is possibly TRBD1 (6 bases). CDR3 length: 15 amino acids. Trimming pared 5 bases from V and 5 bases from J, leaving 16 bases between. Germline CDR1 LNHNV, CDR2 YYDKDF (reference sequence).

This chain links TRBV18 with TRBJ2-5; 7 bases align to TRBD1. The CDR3 extends over 14 amino acids. With 5 bases clipped from V and 5 bases from J, the junction kept 8 bases outside the gene matches. CDR1 is KGHSH and CDR2 is LQKENI in the germline V gene. DNA of the CDR3: TGTGCCAGCTCATCTCAAAAGGACAGGGAGACCCAGTACTTC. Encoded protein: CASSSQKDRETQYF.

The gene calls are TRBV5-1 and TRBJ2-1, with D possibly being TRBD2 (6 bases). The germline CDR1 and CDR2 sequences are SGHRS and YFSETQ. Trimming stripped 0 bases from V and 4 bases from J, with 11 bases between. The CDR3 consists of 15 residues. CDR3 region: CASSLEGLLYNEQFF. The CDR3 DNA reads TGCGCCAGCAGCTTGGAGGGACTCTTGTACAATGAGCAGTTCTTC.

This chain uses TRBV2 with TRBJ1-6; no definite D call. V was cut by 3 bases and J by 7 bases, with 10 bases left in between. The CDR3 has 14 residues. Germline V gene lookup returns CDR1 SNHLY and CDR2 FYNNEI. The CDR3 region has the DNA TGTGCCAGCAGTGACGTCGGCAGGAATTCACCCCTCCACTTT. Translated: CASSDVGRNSPLHF.

In this sample, this clone turned up a few times. The chain has TRBV29-1 and TRBJ1-4; D not resolved. The ends were cut back, 6 bases at V and 0 bases at J, with 17 bases in the middle. CDR1 is SQVTM and CDR2 is ANQGSEA in the germline V gene. This CDR3 is 16 amino acids long. CDR3 loop: CSVHFRRGSTNEKLFF. For the CDR3, the DNA is TGCAGCGTCCACTTCCGTCGGGGTTCAACTAATGAAAAACTGTTTTTT.